The 8 T cell receptor beta chains below come from one sample, sequenced in a study of T cells in Graves' hyperthyroidism and ophthalmopathy. Template material for amplifying TCR beta CDR3 regions consisted of RNA transcripts. The study used the HTBI primer set for a first-round RT-PCR of the TCR CDR3. TCRdb re-called the multiplex PCR reads with MiXCR, one entry per CDR3 protein. The sample consists of under 350,000 distinct CDR3 sequences, more than 15% of them appearing once. Sequenced sample: blood. The receptors originated from a woman aged 55-75 years with Graves' ophthalmopathy.

This clonotype was recorded a few times. This chain connects TRBV24-1 to TRBJ2-5; the match to TRBD1 covers 8 bases. V shed 7 bases and J 4 bases; nucleotides not matched to a gene: 7. CDR1 KGHDR and CDR2 SFDVKD come from the germline V gene. This CDR3 is built from 14 residues. Here the CDR3 reads CATSDRGFGETQYF. DNA of the CDR3: TGTGCCACCAGCGACAGGGGATTCGGAGAGACCCAGTACTTC.

This clonotype was counted between two and nine times. The genes are TRBV30 and TRBJ2-3; unclear D gene. The CDR3 runs 12 residues. Trimming took 5 bases from V and 0 from J, leaving 6 bases between them. CDR1 is GTSNPN, CDR2 SVGIG, per germline (reference sequence). This chain's CDR3 is CAWDSSTDTQYF. The CDR3 region has the DNA TGTGCCTGGGACTCAAGCACAGATACGCAGTATTTT.

This clonotype was seen a handful of times. CDR3 coding DNA: TGTGCCAGCAGTGAACATCCGGGACTAGCGGGAGCCAAAGATACGCAGTATTTT. Encoded protein: CASSEHPGLAGAKDTQYF. The gene calls are TRBV6-1 and TRBJ2-3; 14 positions agree with TRBD2. CDR3 length: 18 amino acids. V gave up 2 bases and J gave up 5 bases; unmatched junction bases: 9. In germline, CDR1 is MNHNS, CDR2 SASEGT.

This clonotype occurred a few times. The rearrangement uses TRBV9 and TRBJ1-6; D uncertain. The germline V and J ends were trimmed by 4 bases and 6 bases, with 11 bases remaining between them. CDR1 SGDLS and CDR2 YYNGEE come from the germline V gene. This CDR3 contains 14 residues. For the CDR3, the DNA is TGTGCCAGCAGCCGGACCAATTTTAATTCACCCCTCCACTTT. This gives the protein CASSRTNFNSPLHF. The whole variable domain, filled in from reference TRBV9 and TRBJ1-6, reads DSGVTQTPKHLITATGQRVTLRCSPRSGDLSVYWYQQSLDQGLQFLIQYYNGEERAKGNILERFSAQQFPDLHSELNLSSLELGDSALYFCASSRTNFNSPLHFGNGTRLTVT.

This clonotype has a count of ten or more. V and J are TRBV2 and TRBJ2-1, with D uncertain. Per the germline V gene, CDR1 is SNHLY and CDR2 is FYNNEI. The CDR3 runs to 13 residues. With 7 bases removed from V and 2 bases from J, the gap between germline ends came to 9 bases. The chain's CDR3 is CASIGPPYNEQFF. The CDR3 region has the DNA TGTGCCAGCATTGGTCCTCCCTACAATGAGCAGTTCTTC.

The chain carries TRBV27 and TRBJ1-2; D gene ambiguous. This CDR3 spans 13 amino acids. Per the germline V gene, CDR1 is MNHEY and CDR2 is SMNVEV (reference sequence). V was clipped by 5 bases and J by 6 bases, with 13 bases between them. The CDR3 bases are TGTGCCAGCAGTCCAAGGGCCAGCCATGGCTACACCTTC. It codes for CASSPRASHGYTF.

The chain uses TRBV29-1 and TRBJ2-6, with TRBD1 identical over 7 bases. From germline, CDR1 is SQVTM and CDR2 ANQGSEA. Trimming at V came to 6 bases and at J to 0 bases, leaving 2 bases not matched to a gene. This CDR3 comprises 14 residues. CDR3 residues: CSVNRGSGANVLTF. CDR3 sequence (DNA): TGCAGCGTGAACAGGGGCTCTGGGGCCAACGTCCTGACTTTC.

Concerning this clonotype itself: This may be a read error: a much more frequent sequence differs by one nucleotide. The chain carries TRBV2 and TRBJ2-1; 13 nucleotides agree with TRBD2. Per germline, CDR1 SNHLY and CDR2 FYNNEI. This CDR3 comprises 18 residues. The chain's CDR3 is CASSLRTSGSSFRNEQSF. The CDR3 DNA reads TGTGCCAGCAGTCTCAGGACTAGCGGGAGTAGTTTTCGCAATGAGCAGTCCTTC.